This T cell receptor beta chain was identified in a study of Graves' ophthalmopathy and Graves' hyperthyroidism. Study results and limitations: Built on 13 signatures, a model told ophthalmopathy apart from stable hyperthyroidism with approximately 91% sensitivity and less than 82% specificity. Ophthalmopathy progression predictions by the model showed 72.22% specificity and about 70% sensitivity.

Ophthalmopathy in the donors was of moderate-to-severe activity, with CAS ≥3, NOSPECS ≥4 and duration under 3 months. Orbital computed tomography, thyroid ultrasound, TRAb, serum thyroxine and clinical symptoms formed the basis of diagnosis. The germline V gene has CDR1 SGHAT and CDR2 FQNNGV. The CDR3 consists of 15 residues. V lost 1 base to trimming and J lost 4 bases; unmatched junction nucleotides: 4. Of note for this clonotype: Its target is not known.

Beta-chain TCR CDR3 regions were amplified from RNA transcripts. First-round RT-PCR used HTBI primers; second-round multiplex PCR followed. TCRdb reprocessed the multiplex PCR reads via MiXCR and lists one record per CDR3 protein. The sample has 150,000 to 200,000 distinct CDR3 sequences; roughly two fifths are singletons. The origin of this receptor is a young man with Graves' ophthalmopathy. Sequenced sample: peripheral blood. This chain connects TRBV11-2 to TRBJ2-7; the match to TRBD2 covers 10 bases. The CDR3 region has the DNA TGTGCCAGCAGCTTAGCCAGCGGGAGGGTGTACGAGCAGTACTTC. This gives the protein CASSLASGRVYEQYF.